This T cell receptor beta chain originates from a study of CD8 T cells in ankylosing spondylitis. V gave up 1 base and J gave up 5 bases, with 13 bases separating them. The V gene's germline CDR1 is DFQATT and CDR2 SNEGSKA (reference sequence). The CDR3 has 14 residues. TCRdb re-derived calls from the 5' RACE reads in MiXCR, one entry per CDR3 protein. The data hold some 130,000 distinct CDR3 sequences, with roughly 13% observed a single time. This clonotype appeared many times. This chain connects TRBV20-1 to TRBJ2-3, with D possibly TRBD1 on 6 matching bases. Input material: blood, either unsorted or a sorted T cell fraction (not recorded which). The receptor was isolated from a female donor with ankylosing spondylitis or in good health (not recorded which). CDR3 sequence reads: CSARGGQAGDTQYF. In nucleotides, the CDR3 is TGCAGTGCTAGAGGGGGGCAGGCGGGAGATACGCAGTATTTT.